The clone carrying this TCR beta chain was counted ten times or more. Antigen: not known. Synthesis of cDNA was performed by 5'RACE using 10-nucleotide random UMIs. TCRdb reanalysed the 5' RACE reads using MiXCR and keeps one entry per CDR3 protein. The table includes about 55,000 distinct CDR3 sequences, under 4.5% detected once. Sorted libraries came from 1 million CD4+ or CD8+ T cells. These data are taken from a study of neurological immune-mediated disorders. Study-level findings and limits: Whereas HTLV-1-associated myelopathy showed the most TCR clonal expansion, multiple sclerosis showed the least, with levels below those of healthy controls.

J was trimmed by 7 bases and V by 5 bases; bases with no gene match: 7. The CDR3 extends over 12 amino acids. Germline V gene data show CDR1 as DFQATT and CDR2 as SNEGSKA (reference sequence). The origin of this receptor is a woman in her thirties or forties with multiple sclerosis. V gene TRBV20-1 combines with J gene TRBJ2-7, with TRBD1 matching 8 bases. The sequencing input was CD4+ T cells from blood. The CDR3 sequence is CSAPDRGREQYF. CDR3 coding DNA: TGCAGTGCTCCTGACAGGGGTCGGGAGCAGTACTTC.